This T cell receptor (beta chain) was obtained from a study of T cell changes during pregnancy in multiple sclerosis. Some clones are missing from TCRdb's copy, which holds only in-frame ones; the method was immunoSEQ multiplex PCR. The data hold approximately 99,000 clones, with approximately 90% observed a single time. The CDR3 runs to 15 residues. Germline CDR1 reads GTSNPN; CDR2 reads SVGIG (reference sequence). The V end was cut by 0 bases, the J end by 4 bases, with 15 bases between. Material: peripheral blood, obtained in the second trimester of pregnancy. V gene TRBV30 combines with J gene TRBJ1-2; D remains ambiguous. The receptor comes from a female donor in good health, enrolled as a control in a pregnancy study. The CDR3 nucleotides are TGTGCCTGGAGTGTACCGCCTTACCTCGGCTATGGCTACACCTTC. It codes for CAWSVPPYLGYGYTF.